A selection of T cell receptor beta chains follows, all from one sample in a study of tumor-infiltrating lymphocytes in glioblastoma multiforme. One entry per CDR3 protein, called by TCRdb with MiXCR from the multiplex PCR reads. Of about 15,000 distinct CDR3 sequences detected, around 70% appear once; the ten largest clones hold roughly 37%. Sequencing was performed on brain tumor tissue. The receptors derive from a male donor with glioblastoma. CDR3s include the opening cysteine and the closing phenylalanine or tryptophan. A D gene is named only where the DNA matches it firmly. Clone sizes are given selectively: once, few, many, or a class where the clone is expanded.

j_call,v_call,d_call,clone_size,cdr3_aa,cdr3_nt
TRBJ2-7,TRBV20-1,TRBD2,NA,CRAMALAGVHEQYF,TGCAGAGCTATGGCACTAGCGGGAGTTCACGAGCAGTATTTC
TRBJ2-2,TRBV11-2,TRBD2,NA,CASRGMAAGVPGELFF,TGTGCCAGCAGGGGGATGGCTGCGGGAGTTCCCGGTGAGCTGTTTTTT
TRBJ2-3,TRBV11-1,TRBD1,NA,CASSRGTPGTGTQYF,TGTGCCAGTAGCCGTGGGACCCCGGGGACAGGTACGCAGTATTTT
TRBJ1-2,TRBV20-1,NA,NA,CSARAQGKNRYHGYTF,TGCAGTGCCAGGGCCCAAGGGAAAAACAGGTACCATGGCTATACCTTC
TRBJ1-4,TRBV2,NA,many,CASSEARGEKLFF,TGTGCCAGCAGTGAAGCAAGAGGGGAAAAACTGTTTTTT
TRBJ2-5,TRBV11-1,TRBD1,few,CASSYDRGEETQYF,TGTGCCAGCAGCTACGACAGGGGAGAAGAGACCCAGTACTTC
TRBJ2-1,TRBV11-2,NA,NA,CASSLVRGAVHEQFF,TGTGCCAGCAGCTTAGTGAGGGGCGCGGTCCATGAGCAGTTCTTC
TRBJ2-4,TRBV11-2,NA,NA,CASSLALAKNIQYF,TGTGCCAGCAGCTTAGCACTAGCCAAAAACATTCAGTACTTC
TRBJ2-2,TRBV6-1,TRBD1,NA,CASRGGDGESGELFF,TGTGCCAGCAGAGGGGGCGATGGGGAGAGTGGGGAGCTGTTTTTT
TRBJ2-5,TRBV29-1,TRBD2,few,CSVAGSGGGETQYF,TGCAGCGTTGCCGGTAGCGGGGGGGGAGAGACCCAGTACTTC
TRBJ2-7,TRBV11-2,NA,few,CTSSFSSLALYEQYF,TGTACCAGTAGTTTCTCTAGCCTAGCACTATACGAGCAGTACTTC
TRBJ1-5,TRBV20-1,TRBD1,NA,CSALKDRGGQPQHF,TGCAGTGCTCTCAAAGACAGGGGAGGTCAGCCCCAGCATTTT
TRBJ2-7,TRBV11-2,NA,NA,CASSFLFDSYEQYF,TGTGCCAGCAGCTTCCTTTTTGACTCCTACGAGCAATACTTC
TRBJ1-2,TRBV11-3,NA,many,CASSLGQGASGYTF,TGTGCCAGCAGCTTAGGGCAGGGAGCGTCGGGCTACACCTTC